This is a list of T cell receptor beta chains from one sample in a study of CD8 T cells in Susac syndrome. TCRdb ran MiXCR on the immunoSEQ multiplex PCR reads and lists one entry per CDR3 protein. The sample holds some 100,000 distinct CDR3 sequences, 85% to 95% seen once. Material for sequencing was CD4+ T cells from PBMCs. Receptors were obtained from a human donor with multiple sclerosis. The conserved cysteine and the conserved F or W are not part of the CDR3 here. The order of the fields is V gene, J gene, CDR3 length, CDR3 protein.

V gene: TRBV4-1
J gene: TRBJ2-3
CDR3 length: 13
CDR3 protein: ASSRRSSGTDTQY

V gene: TRBV30
J gene: TRBJ1-1
CDR3 length: 11
CDR3 protein: AGEGGFGGEAF

V gene: TRBV19
J gene: TRBJ1-6
CDR3 length: 11
CDR3 protein: ASRGQLDSPLH

V gene: TRBV30
J gene: TRBJ2-1
CDR3 length: 13
CDR3 protein: AWIRGRGGHNEQF

V gene: TRBV9
J gene: TRBJ1-2
CDR3 length: 10
CDR3 protein: ASSAGGYGYT

V gene: TRBV5-1
J gene: TRBJ2-7
CDR3 length: 14
CDR3 protein: ASSSLLRDSSYEQY

V gene: TRBV9
J gene: TRBJ1-2
CDR3 length: 13
CDR3 protein: ASSVEDSAFYGYT

V gene: TRBV9
J gene: TRBJ2-3
CDR3 length: 12
CDR3 protein: ASSTFLGTDTQY

V gene: TRBV28
J gene: TRBJ2-7
CDR3 length: 11
CDR3 protein: ASQGGGLGEQY

V gene: TRBV7-9
J gene: TRBJ1-6
CDR3 length: 14
CDR3 protein: ASSLVDRAYNSPLH

V gene: TRBV5-1
J gene: TRBJ2-2
CDR3 length: 13
CDR3 protein: ASSLRRGDTGELF

V gene: TRBV30
J gene: TRBJ2-3
CDR3 length: 12
CDR3 protein: ALYFRRAADTQY

V gene: TRBV29-1
J gene: TRBJ1-1
CDR3 length: 8
CDR3 protein: SAVKTEAF

V gene: TRBV7-9
J gene: TRBJ2-7
CDR3 length: 12
CDR3 protein: ASSLTTDTYEQY

V gene: TRBV3-1
J gene: TRBJ1-2
CDR3 length: 11
CDR3 protein: ASSQISTVGYT

V gene: TRBV6-5
J gene: TRBJ1-4
CDR3 length: 12
CDR3 protein: ASSSRATNEKLF

V gene: TRBV9
J gene: TRBJ1-1
CDR3 length: 11
CDR3 protein: ASSVFEDTEAF

V gene: TRBV10-3
J gene: TRBJ1-5
CDR3 length: 11
CDR3 protein: AISGGTDQPQH

V gene: TRBV12-3/TRBV12-4
J gene: TRBJ1-3
CDR3 length: 13
CDR3 protein: ASSLGQYSGNTIY

V gene: TRBV4-3
J gene: TRBJ1-5
CDR3 length: 15
CDR3 protein: ASSQDVARHSNQPQH

V gene: TRBV6-1
J gene: TRBJ2-1
CDR3 length: 14
CDR3 protein: ASSGDRDRGIDEQF

V gene: TRBV11-2
J gene: TRBJ2-3
CDR3 length: 14
CDR3 protein: ASSPIPPSPSDTQY

V gene: TRBV6-5
J gene: TRBJ1-6
CDR3 length: 12
CDR3 protein: ASRGTGANSPLH

V gene: TRBV6-2/TRBV6-3
J gene: TRBJ1-5
CDR3 length: 15
CDR3 protein: ASSYSSGAGANQPQH

V gene: TRBV14
J gene: TRBJ1-4
CDR3 length: 15
CDR3 protein: ASSQARVKGRGEKLF

V gene: TRBV4-1
J gene: TRBJ1-6
CDR3 length: 11
CDR3 protein: ASSDRDNSPLH

V gene: TRBV10-3
J gene: TRBJ2-5
CDR3 length: 12
CDR3 protein: AISVLANQETQY

V gene: TRBV28
J gene: TRBJ1-1
CDR3 length: 11
CDR3 protein: ATSEALNTEAF

V gene: TRBV7-8
J gene: TRBJ2-2
CDR3 length: 14
CDR3 protein: ASSRLAGGNTGELF

V gene: TRBV19
J gene: TRBJ2-2
CDR3 length: 13
CDR3 protein: ASSIEDRNTGELF

V gene: TRBV20-1
J gene: TRBJ2-1
CDR3 length: 16
CDR3 protein: SARDRGLAGAPRDEQF